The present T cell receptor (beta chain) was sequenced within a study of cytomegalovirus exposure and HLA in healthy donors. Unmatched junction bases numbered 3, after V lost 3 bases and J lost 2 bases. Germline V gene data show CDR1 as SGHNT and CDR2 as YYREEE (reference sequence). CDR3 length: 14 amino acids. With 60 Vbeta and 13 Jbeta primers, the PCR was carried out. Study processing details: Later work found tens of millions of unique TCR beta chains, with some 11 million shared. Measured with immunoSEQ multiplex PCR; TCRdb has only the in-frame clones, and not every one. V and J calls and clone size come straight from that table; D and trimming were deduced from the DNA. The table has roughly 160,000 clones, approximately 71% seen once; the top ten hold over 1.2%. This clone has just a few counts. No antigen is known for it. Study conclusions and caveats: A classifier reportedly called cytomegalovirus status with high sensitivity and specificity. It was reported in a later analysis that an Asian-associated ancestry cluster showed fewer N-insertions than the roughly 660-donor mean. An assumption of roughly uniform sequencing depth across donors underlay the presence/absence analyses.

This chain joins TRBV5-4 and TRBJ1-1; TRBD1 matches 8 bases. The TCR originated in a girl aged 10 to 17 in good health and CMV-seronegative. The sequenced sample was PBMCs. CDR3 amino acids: CASSSGQDNTEAFF. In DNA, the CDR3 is TGTGCCAGCAGCTCGGGACAGGATAACACTGAAGCTTTCTTT.